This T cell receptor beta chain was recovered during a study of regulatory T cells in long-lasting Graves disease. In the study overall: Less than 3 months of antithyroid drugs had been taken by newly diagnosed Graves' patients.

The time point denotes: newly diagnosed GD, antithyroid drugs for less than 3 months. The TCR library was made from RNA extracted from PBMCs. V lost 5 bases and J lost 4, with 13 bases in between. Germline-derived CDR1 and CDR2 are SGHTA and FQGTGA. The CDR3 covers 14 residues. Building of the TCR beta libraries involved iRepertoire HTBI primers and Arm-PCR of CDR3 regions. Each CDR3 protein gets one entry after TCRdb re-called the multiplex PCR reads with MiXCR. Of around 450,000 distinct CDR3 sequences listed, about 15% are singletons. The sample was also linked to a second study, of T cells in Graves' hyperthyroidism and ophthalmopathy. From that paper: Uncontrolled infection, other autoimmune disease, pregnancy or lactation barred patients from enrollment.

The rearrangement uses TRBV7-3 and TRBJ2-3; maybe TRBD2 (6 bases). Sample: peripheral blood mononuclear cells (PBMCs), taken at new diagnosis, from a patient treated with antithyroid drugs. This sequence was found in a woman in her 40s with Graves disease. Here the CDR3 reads CASSAYGRSDTQYF. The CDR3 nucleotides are TGTGCCAGCAGCGCATACGGGAGATCAGATACGCAGTATTTT.